The 10 T cell receptor beta chains in this list originate from one sample, sequenced in a study of early T cells in non-severe SARS-CoV-2 infection (dated by TCRdb to about 2021). Libraries were made using 5' RACE. The sequencer was a NextSeq 500. TCRdb reanalyzed the raw reads on its own, using fastp at Q25 for trimming and MiXCR for clone calling, and kept in-frame beta chains. One record per CDR3 amino acid sequence lists the most common genes and DNA. Recorded for this sample are some 52,000 distinct CDR3 sequences; 8% to 10% of them occurred a single time. The ten largest clonotypes hold 9.4% of the sample. Source material: whole blood. The receptors derive from an adult who was a healthcare worker with PCR-confirmed SARS-CoV-2 infection or an uninfected control (not recorded which).

This clonotype turned up a few times. The gene calls are TRBV20-1 and TRBJ2-7; the D is unclear. CDR1 DFQATT and CDR2 SNEGSKA come from the germline V gene (reference sequence). The CDR3 is 15 residues long. Trimming cost V 2 bases and J 6 bases, with 20 bases left between them. The CDR3 DNA follows: TGCAGTGCTAGACCGAACCCTAGTACCCTGGGCGAGCAGTACTTC. This encodes CSARPNPSTLGEQYF.

The V and J genes are TRBV27 and TRBJ1-2; tentative D call: TRBD1 (6 bases). The CDR3 runs to 15 residues. Trimming left V 10 bases short and J 7 bases short, with 25 bases between. Germline-derived CDR1 and CDR2 are MNHEY and SMNVEV (reference sequence). The CDR3 sequence: CATGTPPLGSSGYTF. The DNA of the CDR3 is TGTGCCACGGGGACACCCCCTCTGGGGTCAAGTGGCTACACCTTC.

This clonotype was recorded a few times. V and J are TRBV10-1 and TRBJ2-5; D is undetermined. The germline gives CDR1 WNHNN, CDR2 SYGVQD (reference sequence). The CDR3 sequence is 13 residues long. Trimming took off 3 bases at V and 1 base at J, with 6 bases between the two ends. The CDR3 is CASSENLQETQYF. In nucleotides, the CDR3 is TGCGCCAGCAGTGAAAATCTCCAAGAGACCCAGTACTTC.

This clonotype was recorded at least ten times. The chain is built from TRBV5-1 and TRBJ1-1; a possible D gene is TRBD1 (5 bases). Per germline, CDR1 SGHRS and CDR2 YFSETQ. The CDR3 is 14 residues long. V was cut by 7 bases and J by 1 base, with 14 bases left in between. The chain's CDR3 is CASRGSGQNTEAFF. The CDR3 DNA is TGCGCCAGCCGGGGGAGTGGACAGAACACTGAAGCTTTCTTT.

This chain connects TRBV11-2 to TRBJ2-1; 7 nucleotides match TRBD1. The CDR3 has 13 amino acids. V gave up 8 bases and J gave up 1 base; unmatched junction bases: 2. CDR1 and CDR2 (germline): SGHAT, FQNNGV. CDR3 coding DNA: TGTGCCAGCCGGGGACAGTCCTACAATGAGCAGTTCTTC. It codes for CASRGQSYNEQFF.

This clonotype turned up a few times. The chain joins TRBV24-1 to TRBJ1-1, with a possible D match to TRBD1 (5 bases). CDR3 size: 15 residues. V shed 2 bases and J shed 4 bases, with 13 bases lying between them. In germline, CDR1 is KGHDR, CDR2 SFDVKD. This chain's CDR3 is CATSDSSGGATEAFF. The CDR3 nucleotides read TGTGCCACCAGTGATTCGTCGGGAGGGGCCACTGAAGCTTTCTTT.

This clonotype was observed many times. This chain uses TRBV5-5 with TRBJ2-4; possibly TRBD2 for D (6 bases). Germline CDR1 SGHKS, CDR2 YYEKEE (reference sequence). The ends were cut back, 4 bases at V and 0 bases at J, with 20 bases in the middle. The CDR3 has 18 amino acids. The CDR3 bases are TGTGCCAGCAGCCAGGAGGGGAGGCAGTCACTAGCCAAAAACATTCAGTACTTC. Translated, it gives CASSQEGRQSLAKNIQYF.

The V call is TRBV4-1, the J call TRBJ1-1; no reliable D call. Germline values: CDR1 MGHRA, CDR2 YSYEKL. Trimming cost V 0 bases and J 3 bases, with 8 bases left between them. The CDR3 is 14 amino acids. The CDR3 protein is CASSQDLLDTEAFF. CDR3 coding DNA: TGCGCCAGCAGCCAAGATCTATTGGACACTGAAGCTTTCTTT.

This clonotype was observed at least ten times. The chain uses TRBV4-3 and TRBJ2-3; TRBD1 is a possible D gene (5 bases). This CDR3 is built from 17 residues. Trimming stripped 0 bases from V and 4 bases from J, with 17 bases between. Germline lookup yields CDR1 LGHNA and CDR2 YSLEER. DNA for the CDR3: TGCGCCAGCAGCCAAGATAATCCCAGGGTTTCAGCAGATACGCAGTATTTT. It codes for CASSQDNPRVSADTQYF.

This clonotype was detected a few times. This chain links TRBV5-1 with TRBJ2-3; D ambiguous. CDR1 SGHRS and CDR2 YFSETQ come from the germline V gene. This CDR3 is built from 12 residues. The V end was cut by 4 bases, the J end by 2 bases, with 5 bases between. The CDR3 region has the DNA TGCGCCAGCAGCCCGCCCACAGATACGCAGTATTTT. It is translated as CASSPPTDTQYF.